The present T cell receptor beta chain was sequenced within a study of T cell changes during pregnancy in multiple sclerosis. The data were produced by immunoSEQ multiplex PCR, yet TCRdb's version contains in-frame clones alone and is incomplete. Among over 50,000 clones, about 85% were seen once, and the ten largest hold 0.38%. Unmatched junction bases numbered 5, after V lost 5 bases and J lost 6 bases. CDR1 is SGHVS, CDR2 FQNEAQ, per germline. This CDR3 has 14 residues. This clone was counted a single time. The gene calls are TRBV7-8 and TRBJ1-5; 9 bases are shared with TRBD1. This specimen consisted of CD4+ T cells from peripheral blood mononuclear cells, obtained in the third trimester of pregnancy. The receptor comes from a female donor with multiple sclerosis, enrolled in a pregnancy study. The CDR3 nucleotides read TGTGCCAGCAGCAGGGGACAGGGCGCTCAGCCCCAGCATTTT. This gives the protein CASSRGQGAQPQHF.